Below are 25 T cell receptor beta chains sequenced from a single sample in a study of shared clonotypes between healthy human individuals. Repertoires were generated with immunoSEQ multiplex PCR, while TCRdb's copy carries only in-frame clones and drops some. The table includes 170,000 or so clones, 65% to 70% detected once. Sample: memory CD4+ T cells sorted from blood. Subset noted: CD45RA-negative fraction. The receptors shown here come from a man aged 25 to 40 in good health.

CDR3: CASSLGQWGPGTYNEQFF. The CDR3 bases are TGTGCCAGCAGTTTAGGCCAATGGGGTCCGGGGACCTACAATGAGCAGTTCTTC. The V call is TRBV27, the J call TRBJ2-1; D may be TRBD2 (5 bases). Trimming removed 2 bases at V and 2 bases at J, with 19 bases between. Germline V gene lookup returns CDR1 MNHEY and CDR2 SMNVEV (reference sequence). The CDR3 is 18 residues long.

The J gene is TRBJ2-1, the V gene TRBV25-1; D might be TRBD2 (5 bases). The CDR3 runs 14 residues. Germline CDR1 is MGHDK and CDR2 is SYGVNS. V gave up 5 bases and J gave up 5 bases, with 13 bases separating them. The DNA of the CDR3 is TGTGCCAGCAGTCGGAGAGGGCCCCACAATGAGCAGTTCTTC. It specifies CASSRRGPHNEQFF.

The chain couples TRBV2 to TRBJ2-4; D is perhaps TRBD1 (6 bases). From germline, CDR1 is SNHLY and CDR2 FYNNEI. V was pared by 6 bases and J by 6 bases, with 15 bases between. The CDR3 covers 14 residues. DNA of the CDR3: TGTGCCAGCAGGGAACAGGGCCCCACAAACATTCAGTACTTC. This codes for CASREQGPTNIQYF.

The chain recombines TRBV19 with TRBJ2-1, with D tentatively TRBD1 or TRBD2 (5 bases each). Trimming removed 1 base from V and 3 bases from J, with 13 bases in between. The CDR3 runs 16 residues. Germline V CDR1 and CDR2: LNHDA, SQIVND (reference sequence). The CDR3 bases are TGTGCCAGTAGTATAGGGGACGGAGCTAACTACAATGAGCAGTTCTTC. Protein: CASSIGDGANYNEQFF.

The chain has TRBV7-2 and TRBJ2-5; D unclear. The V end lost 5 bases, the J end lost 4 bases, and 17 bases lay between the germline ends. The CDR3 spans 15 residues. Per germline, CDR1 SGHTA and CDR2 FQGNSA. The CDR3 loop reads CASSQQGRPAETQYF. In nucleotides, the CDR3 is TGTGCCAGCAGCCAGCAAGGCAGACCCGCAGAGACCCAGTACTTC.

V gene TRBV9 combines with J gene TRBJ2-1, with 9 bases that match TRBD2. Trimming took 4 bases from V and 7 from J; bases not matched to a gene: 12. This CDR3 region has 16 residues. Germline V gene sequence: CDR1 SGDLS, CDR2 YYNGEE. The CDR3, as DNA: TGTGCCAGCAGCCCACGCAGTAGCGGGAGAGGGAATGAGCAGTTCTTC. It encodes CASSPRSSGRGNEQFF.

This chain uses TRBV11-2 with TRBJ2-7; possible D gene TRBD1, 5 bases. This CDR3 region has 13 residues. Germline loops: CDR1 SGHAT, CDR2 FQNNGV. V lost 6 bases and J lost 4, with 13 bases in between. The chain's CDR3 is CASSSNSGYEQYF. The CDR3 coding sequence is TGTGCCAGCAGTTCTAACTCAGGGTACGAGCAGTACTTC.

J is TRBJ2-7 and V is TRBV6-1; D remains ambiguous. Germline CDR1 is MNHNS and CDR2 is SASEGT. The length of the CDR3 is 13 residues. Trimming stripped 0 bases from V and 2 bases from J, with 5 bases between. The CDR3 DNA is TGTGCCAGCAGTGAAGCAAAACCCTACGAGCAGTACTTC. Protein product: CASSEAKPYEQYF.

The V and J genes are TRBV27 and TRBJ2-7, with D unresolved. The CDR3 is 12 residues long. The ends were cut back, 7 bases at V and 2 bases at J, with 9 bases in the middle. CDR1 is MNHEY and CDR2 is SMNVEV in the germline V gene (reference sequence). In DNA, the CDR3 is TGTGCCAGCACCCCCGAGCCCTACGAGCAGTACTTC. Residues: CASTPEPYEQYF.

This chain links TRBV11-2 with TRBJ2-7; possibly TRBD2 for D (5 bases). The CDR3 sequence is 14 residues long. Germline V gene data show CDR1 as SGHAT and CDR2 as FQNNGV. V was pared by 3 bases and J by 3 bases, with 12 bases between. The CDR3 region is CASSFAGVNYEQYF. For the CDR3, the DNA is TGTGCCAGCAGCTTCGCCGGGGTAAACTACGAGCAGTACTTC.

This chain links TRBV28 with TRBJ2-2; 15 bases are a match to TRBD2. After removal of 3 bases from V and 1 base from J, the junction contained 0 bases not matched to a gene. The CDR3 covers 17 residues. CDR1 is MDHEN, CDR2 SYDVKM, per germline. The CDR3 loop reads CASSLGLAGGNTGELFF. DNA of the CDR3: TGTGCCAGCAGTTTGGGACTAGCGGGAGGGAACACCGGGGAGCTGTTTTTT.

There are many counts of this clone. This sequence joins TRBV23-1 and TRBJ2-1; possibly TRBD2 for D (5 bases). TRBV23-1 is designated an ORF whose function remains uncertain. Trimming removed 0 bases at V and 7 bases at J, with 13 bases between. The CDR3 covers 15 residues. CDR3 sequence (DNA): TGCGCCAGCAGTCAATCGGACGGGATAAAGAATGAGCAGTTCTTC. This sequence encodes CASSQSDGIKNEQFF.

This clone was seen a handful of times. The chain carries TRBV15 and TRBJ2-5, with D perhaps matching TRBD1 or TRBD2 (5 bases each). This CDR3 has 15 residues. The germline V and J ends were trimmed by 3 bases and 7 bases, with 18 bases remaining between them. Per germline, CDR1 LNHNV and CDR2 YYDKDF (reference sequence). In DNA form, the CDR3 reads TGTGCCACCAGCAGGACGATGAACCCGAGGGGGACCCAGTACTTC. Encoded protein: CATSRTMNPRGTQYF.

The gene calls are TRBV2 and TRBJ2-3; D gene unclear. V was pared by 3 bases and J by 6 bases, with 13 bases between. Germline CDR1 reads SNHLY; CDR2 reads FYNNEI. The CDR3 covers 14 residues. The CDR3 reads CASSETSMSDTQYF. The CDR3 region has the DNA TGTGCCAGCAGTGAGACATCAATGTCGGATACGCAGTATTTT.

The chain has TRBV6-1 and TRBJ1-5; perhaps TRBD1 as D (5 bases). Trimming removed 6 bases at V and 3 bases at J, with 15 bases between. Germline values: CDR1 MNHNS, CDR2 SASEGT. CDR3 length equals 15 residues. DNA of the CDR3: TGTGCCAGCAGGGCGGCAGGGTATGACAATCAGCCCCAGCATTTT. This encodes CASRAAGYDNQPQHF.

The chain employs TRBV10-3 and TRBJ2-2, with 7 nucleotides matching TRBD1. CDR3 length: 16 residues. Trimming removed 0 bases from V and 5 bases from J; junction bases left unmatched: 6. Per germline, CDR1 ENHRY and CDR2 SYGVKD. CDR3 DNA: TGTGCCATCAGTGAGTCTAGGGGGCTGTGGACCGGGGAGCTGTTTTTT. Protein sequence: CAISESRGLWTGELFF.

V is TRBV7-4 and J is TRBJ1-4; 8 nucleotides match TRBD1. The CDR3 contains 15 residues. V shed 6 bases and J 5 bases; nucleotides not matched to a gene: 8. Germline values: CDR1 SGHVT, CDR2 SQSDAQ. CDR3 sequence: CASRATTGENEKLFF. In DNA form, the CDR3 reads TGTGCCAGCAGGGCCACGACAGGGGAGAATGAAAAACTGTTTTTT. Combining the CDR3 with reference TRBV7-4 and TRBJ1-4 gives the whole variable domain GAGVSQSPRYKVAKRGRDVALRCDSISGHVTLYWYRQTLGQGSEVLTYSQSDAQRDKSGRPSGRFSAERPERSVSTLKIQRTEQGDSAVYLCASRATTGENEKLFFGSGTQLSVL.

The rearrangement links TRBV10-3 to TRBJ1-3; TRBD1 matches 9 bases. This CDR3 contains 17 residues. In germline, CDR1 is ENHRY, CDR2 SYGVKD. The V gene end was trimmed by 4 bases and the J gene end by 2 bases; junction bases not matched to a gene: 9. The CDR3 spells CAISAGPRTGAGNTIYF. For the CDR3, the DNA is TGTGCCATCAGTGCCGGACCCCGGACAGGGGCTGGAAACACCATATATTTT.

This clone came up a few times. The chain employs TRBV6-1 and TRBJ2-1; D may match TRBD1 or TRBD2 (5 bases each). V lost 0 bases to trimming and J lost 4 bases, with 13 bases between them. This CDR3 is built from 16 residues. CDR1 MNHNS and CDR2 SASEGT come from the germline V gene. CDR3 nucleotides: TGTGCCAGCAGTGAAGCGTGGGGGAGCCGGTACAATGAGCAGTTCTTC. It translates to CASSEAWGSRYNEQFF.

This clone was counted a few times. V is TRBV5-6 and J is TRBJ1-4; 9 nucleotides agree with TRBD1. The junction had 4 bases not matched to a gene; V was cut back by 4 bases and J by 3 bases. Germline assignment: CDR1 SGHDT and CDR2 YYEEEE. CDR3 size: 15 residues. The CDR3 protein is CASSEQGAANEKLFF. CDR3 in DNA: TGTGCCAGCAGCGAACAGGGGGCGGCTAATGAAAAACTGTTTTTT. Full variable domain (missing parts from reference TRBV5-6 and TRBJ1-4): DAGVTQSPTHLIKTRGQQVTLRCSPKSGHDTVSWYQQALGQGPQFIFQYYEEEERQRGNFPDRFSGHQFPNYSSELNVNALLLGDSALYLCASSEQGAANEKLFFGSGTQLSVL.

V gene TRBV7-2 combines with J gene TRBJ1-2; D gene ambiguous. The germline V and J ends were trimmed by 5 bases and 8 bases, with 15 bases remaining between them. From germline, CDR1 is SGHTA and CDR2 FQGNSA. CDR3 size: 13 residues. For the CDR3, the DNA is TGTGCCAGCAGCCCCACCTTTCTGGGGGGCTACACCTTC. It is translated as CASSPTFLGGYTF.

The chain combines TRBV11-3 with TRBJ2-1, with a tentative D call TRBD1 (6 bases). This CDR3 contains 15 residues. V lost 1 base and J lost 4, with 11 bases in between. Germline CDR1 reads SGHNT; CDR2 reads YENEEA. CDR3 sequence: CASSLGQGIYNEQFF. Here the CDR3 DNA reads TGTGCCAGCAGCTTAGGGCAGGGGATTTACAATGAGCAGTTCTTC.

The chain is built from TRBV5-1 and TRBJ1-5; D unresolved. CDR3 length equals 18 residues. Germline assignment: CDR1 SGHRS and CDR2 YFSETQ. Between the trimmed V and J ends, which lost 0 bases and 2 bases, there was a span of 18 bases. The CDR3 region is CASSLAPVGEGGNQPQHF. The CDR3 region has the DNA TGCGCCAGCAGCTTGGCCCCGGTCGGGGAAGGTGGCAATCAGCCCCAGCATTTT.

J is TRBJ2-7 and V is TRBV11-2; D not resolved. Germline CDR1 SGHAT, CDR2 FQNNGV. Between the trimmed V and J ends, which lost 5 bases and 6 bases, there was a span of 8 bases. The CDR3 is 11 amino acids. The chain's CDR3 is CASSPTLEQYF. The CDR3, as DNA: TGTGCCAGCAGCCCTACCCTCGAGCAGTACTTC.

This chain joins TRBV6-6 and TRBJ2-7; 8 positions agree with TRBD2. The germline CDR1 and CDR2 sequences are MNHNY and SVGAGI (reference sequence). The CDR3 is made up of 14 amino acids. V was clipped by 5 bases and J by 1 base; unmatched bases: 4. The CDR3 DNA reads as TGTGCCAGCAGTAGCGGGAGTACTTCCTACGAGCAGTACTTC. Its translation: CASSSGSTSYEQYF.